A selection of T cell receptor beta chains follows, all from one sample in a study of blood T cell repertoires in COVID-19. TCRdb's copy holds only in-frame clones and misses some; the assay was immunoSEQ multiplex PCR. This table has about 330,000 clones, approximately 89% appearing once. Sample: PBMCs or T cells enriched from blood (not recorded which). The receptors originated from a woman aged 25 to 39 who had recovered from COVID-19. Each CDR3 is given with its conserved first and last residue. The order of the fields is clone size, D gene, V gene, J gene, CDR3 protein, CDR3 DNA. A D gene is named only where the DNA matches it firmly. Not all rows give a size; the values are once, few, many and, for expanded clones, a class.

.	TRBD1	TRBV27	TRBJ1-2	CASSPGTGFSDGYTF	TGTGCCAGCTCCCCCGGGACAGGTTTTTCTGATGGCTACACCTTC
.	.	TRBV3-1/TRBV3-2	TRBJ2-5	CASSQDGGRAETQYF	TGTGCCAGCAGCCAAGATGGAGGAAGGGCAGAGACCCAGTACTTC
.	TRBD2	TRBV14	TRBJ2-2	CASSQWAGRDTGELFF	TGTGCCAGCAGCCAATGGGCAGGGAGGGACACCGGGGAGCTGTTTTTT
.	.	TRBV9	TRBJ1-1	CASSVQGMGATEAFF	TGTGCCAGCAGCGTACAGGGGATGGGGGCCACTGAAGCTTTCTTT
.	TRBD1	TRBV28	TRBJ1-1	CASSLHGTGDTEAFF	TGTGCCAGCAGTCTTCACGGGACAGGGGACACTGAAGCTTTCTTT
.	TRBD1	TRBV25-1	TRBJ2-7	CASGPGQRYEQYF	TGTGCCAGCGGACCGGGACAGAGGTACGAGCAGTACTTC
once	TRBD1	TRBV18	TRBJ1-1	CASSPMRGLYTEAFF	TGTGCCAGCTCACCTATGAGGGGGCTTTACACTGAAGCTTTCTTT
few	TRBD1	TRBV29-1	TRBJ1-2	CSVWTGGNTF	TGCAGCGTCTGGACAGGGGGTAACACCTTC
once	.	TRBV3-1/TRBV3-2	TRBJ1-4	CASSQKSNEKLFF	TGTGCCAGCAGCCAAAAGAGTAATGAAAAACTGTTTTTT
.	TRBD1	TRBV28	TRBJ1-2	CASRDRGQVYGYTF	TGTGCCAGCAGGGACAGGGGGCAGGTCTATGGCTACACCTTC
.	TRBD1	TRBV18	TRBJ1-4	CASSPRTGSKLFF	TGTGCCAGCTCACCGCGGACAGGGAGTAAACTGTTTTTT
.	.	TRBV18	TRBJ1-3	CASSPGRGRYSGNTIYF	TGTGCCAGCTCACCAGGTCGAGGGAGGTACTCTGGAAACACCATATATTTT
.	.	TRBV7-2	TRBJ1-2	CASSLRQGQGNYGYTF	TGTGCCAGCAGCTTAAGGCAGGGTCAGGGGAACTATGGCTACACCTTC
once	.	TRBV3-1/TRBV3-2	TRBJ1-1	CASSPSVNTEAFF	TGTGCCAGCAGCCCCAGCGTGAACACTGAAGCTTTCTTT
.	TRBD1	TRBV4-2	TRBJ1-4	CASSQGLRDRGYLGEKLFF	TGTGCCAGCAGCCAAGGCCTGAGGGACAGGGGCTATCTGGGTGAAAAACTGTTTTTT
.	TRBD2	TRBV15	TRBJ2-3	CATSRISGPDTQYF	TGTGCCACCAGCAGGATTAGCGGGCCAGATACGCAGTATTTT
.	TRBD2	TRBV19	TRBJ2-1	CASSRRGINNEQFF	TGTGCCAGTAGTCGGCGGGGGATAAACAATGAGCAGTTCTTC
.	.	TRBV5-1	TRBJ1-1	CASSLEHPWNTEAFF	TGCGCCAGCAGCTTGGAACACCCTTGGAACACTGAAGCTTTCTTT
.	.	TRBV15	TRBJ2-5	CATSRGLVASETQYF	TGTGCCACCAGCAGAGGCCTCGTAGCGTCAGAGACCCAGTACTTC
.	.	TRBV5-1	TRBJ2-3	CASSFGTSSPDTQYF	TGCGCCAGCAGCTTTGGGACAAGTTCCCCAGATACGCAGTATTTT
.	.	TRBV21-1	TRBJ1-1	CASSKARDRGVNTEAFF	TGTGCCAGCAGCAAAGCAAGGGACAGGGGCGTGAACACTGAAGCTTTCTTT
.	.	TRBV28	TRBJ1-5	CASSYRLDNQPQHF	TGTGCCAGCAGCTATAGACTGGATAATCAGCCCCAGCATTTT
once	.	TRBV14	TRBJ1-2	CASSQIDTRYGYTF	TGTGCCAGCAGCCAAATCGACACCCGCTATGGCTACACCTTC
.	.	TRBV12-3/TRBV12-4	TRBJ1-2	CASSLGASGYTF	TGTGCCAGCAGTTTAGGTGCAAGCGGCTACACCTTC
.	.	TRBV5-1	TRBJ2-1	CASSLNTGYEQFF	TGCGCCAGCAGCTTGAATACGGGGTATGAGCAGTTCTTC
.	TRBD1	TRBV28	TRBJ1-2	CASSIAGQGYGYTF	TGTGCCAGCAGTATAGCTGGACAGGGTTATGGCTACACCTTC
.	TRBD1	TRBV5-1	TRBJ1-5	CASSFTGGSNQPQHF	TGCGCCAGCAGCTTTACAGGGGGTAGCAATCAGCCCCAGCATTTT
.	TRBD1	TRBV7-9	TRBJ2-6	CASSLGQFSGANVLTF	TGTGCCAGCAGCTTGGGACAGTTCTCTGGGGCCAACGTCCTGACTTTC
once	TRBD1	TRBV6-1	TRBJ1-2	CASSEFNRGGAGYGYTF	TGTGCCAGCAGTGAATTCAATCGAGGGGGCGCGGGCTATGGCTACACCTTC
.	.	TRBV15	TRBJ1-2	CATSRERNYDGYTF	TGTGCCACCAGCAGAGAGAGAAACTACGATGGCTACACCTTC
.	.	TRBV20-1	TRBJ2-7	CSASWRARDEQYF	TGCAGTGCTAGTTGGAGGGCGCGGGACGAGCAGTACTTC
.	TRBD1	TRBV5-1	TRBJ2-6	CASSLGTGTSGANVLTF	TGCGCCAGCAGCTTAGGGACAGGGACTTCTGGGGCCAACGTCCTGACTTTC
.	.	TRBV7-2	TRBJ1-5	CASSLVAGISNQPQHF	TGTGCCAGCAGCTTAGTTGCCGGGATCAGCAATCAGCCCCAGCATTTT
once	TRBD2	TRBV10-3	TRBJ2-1	CAISDSGGASNEQFF	TGTGCCATCAGTGATAGCGGGGGGGCCAGCAATGAGCAGTTCTTC
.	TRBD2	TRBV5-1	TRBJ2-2	CASSLGLANTGELFF	TGCGCCAGCAGCCTGGGACTAGCGAACACCGGGGAGCTGTTTTTT
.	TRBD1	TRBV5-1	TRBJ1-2	CASSPGQGNGYTF	TGCGCCAGCAGCCCTGGACAGGGTAATGGCTACACCTTC
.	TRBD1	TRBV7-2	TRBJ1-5	CASSVTGGIRNQPQHF	TGTGCCAGCAGTGTTACAGGGGGCATACGCAATCAGCCCCAGCATTTT
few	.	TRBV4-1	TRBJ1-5	CASSGRPGPQPQHF	TGCGCCAGCAGCGGTCGCCCGGGTCCGCAGCCCCAGCATTTT
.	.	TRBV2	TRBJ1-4	CASRVDRSNEKLFF	TGTGCCAGCAGAGTTGACAGATCGAATGAAAAACTGTTTTTT
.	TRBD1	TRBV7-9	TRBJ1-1	CASSLAQGAMTEAFF	TGTGCCAGCAGCTTAGCACAGGGGGCAATGACTGAAGCTTTCTTT
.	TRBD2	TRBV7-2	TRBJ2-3	CASSLGGDGSTDTQYF	TGTGCCAGCAGCTTGGGGGGGGACGGCAGCACAGATACGCAGTATTTT
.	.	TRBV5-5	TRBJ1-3	CASSLEVGGAAGNTIYF	TGTGCCAGCAGCTTGGAAGTTGGAGGGGCTGCAGGAAACACCATATATTTT
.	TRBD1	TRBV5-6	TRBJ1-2	CASSLETGSWANYGYTF	TGTGCCAGCAGCTTGGAGACAGGGTCTTGGGCCAACTATGGCTACACCTTC
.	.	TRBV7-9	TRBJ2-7	CASSPTVSYEQYF	TGTGCCAGCAGCCCGACAGTTTCCTACGAGCAGTACTTC
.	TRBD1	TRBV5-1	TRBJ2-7	CASSSQGDSYEQYF	TGCGCCAGCAGCTCACAGGGGGACTCCTACGAGCAGTACTTC
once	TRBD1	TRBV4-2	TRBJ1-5	CASSLTGAGQPQHF	TGTGCCAGCAGCCTAACAGGGGCCGGGCAGCCCCAGCATTTT